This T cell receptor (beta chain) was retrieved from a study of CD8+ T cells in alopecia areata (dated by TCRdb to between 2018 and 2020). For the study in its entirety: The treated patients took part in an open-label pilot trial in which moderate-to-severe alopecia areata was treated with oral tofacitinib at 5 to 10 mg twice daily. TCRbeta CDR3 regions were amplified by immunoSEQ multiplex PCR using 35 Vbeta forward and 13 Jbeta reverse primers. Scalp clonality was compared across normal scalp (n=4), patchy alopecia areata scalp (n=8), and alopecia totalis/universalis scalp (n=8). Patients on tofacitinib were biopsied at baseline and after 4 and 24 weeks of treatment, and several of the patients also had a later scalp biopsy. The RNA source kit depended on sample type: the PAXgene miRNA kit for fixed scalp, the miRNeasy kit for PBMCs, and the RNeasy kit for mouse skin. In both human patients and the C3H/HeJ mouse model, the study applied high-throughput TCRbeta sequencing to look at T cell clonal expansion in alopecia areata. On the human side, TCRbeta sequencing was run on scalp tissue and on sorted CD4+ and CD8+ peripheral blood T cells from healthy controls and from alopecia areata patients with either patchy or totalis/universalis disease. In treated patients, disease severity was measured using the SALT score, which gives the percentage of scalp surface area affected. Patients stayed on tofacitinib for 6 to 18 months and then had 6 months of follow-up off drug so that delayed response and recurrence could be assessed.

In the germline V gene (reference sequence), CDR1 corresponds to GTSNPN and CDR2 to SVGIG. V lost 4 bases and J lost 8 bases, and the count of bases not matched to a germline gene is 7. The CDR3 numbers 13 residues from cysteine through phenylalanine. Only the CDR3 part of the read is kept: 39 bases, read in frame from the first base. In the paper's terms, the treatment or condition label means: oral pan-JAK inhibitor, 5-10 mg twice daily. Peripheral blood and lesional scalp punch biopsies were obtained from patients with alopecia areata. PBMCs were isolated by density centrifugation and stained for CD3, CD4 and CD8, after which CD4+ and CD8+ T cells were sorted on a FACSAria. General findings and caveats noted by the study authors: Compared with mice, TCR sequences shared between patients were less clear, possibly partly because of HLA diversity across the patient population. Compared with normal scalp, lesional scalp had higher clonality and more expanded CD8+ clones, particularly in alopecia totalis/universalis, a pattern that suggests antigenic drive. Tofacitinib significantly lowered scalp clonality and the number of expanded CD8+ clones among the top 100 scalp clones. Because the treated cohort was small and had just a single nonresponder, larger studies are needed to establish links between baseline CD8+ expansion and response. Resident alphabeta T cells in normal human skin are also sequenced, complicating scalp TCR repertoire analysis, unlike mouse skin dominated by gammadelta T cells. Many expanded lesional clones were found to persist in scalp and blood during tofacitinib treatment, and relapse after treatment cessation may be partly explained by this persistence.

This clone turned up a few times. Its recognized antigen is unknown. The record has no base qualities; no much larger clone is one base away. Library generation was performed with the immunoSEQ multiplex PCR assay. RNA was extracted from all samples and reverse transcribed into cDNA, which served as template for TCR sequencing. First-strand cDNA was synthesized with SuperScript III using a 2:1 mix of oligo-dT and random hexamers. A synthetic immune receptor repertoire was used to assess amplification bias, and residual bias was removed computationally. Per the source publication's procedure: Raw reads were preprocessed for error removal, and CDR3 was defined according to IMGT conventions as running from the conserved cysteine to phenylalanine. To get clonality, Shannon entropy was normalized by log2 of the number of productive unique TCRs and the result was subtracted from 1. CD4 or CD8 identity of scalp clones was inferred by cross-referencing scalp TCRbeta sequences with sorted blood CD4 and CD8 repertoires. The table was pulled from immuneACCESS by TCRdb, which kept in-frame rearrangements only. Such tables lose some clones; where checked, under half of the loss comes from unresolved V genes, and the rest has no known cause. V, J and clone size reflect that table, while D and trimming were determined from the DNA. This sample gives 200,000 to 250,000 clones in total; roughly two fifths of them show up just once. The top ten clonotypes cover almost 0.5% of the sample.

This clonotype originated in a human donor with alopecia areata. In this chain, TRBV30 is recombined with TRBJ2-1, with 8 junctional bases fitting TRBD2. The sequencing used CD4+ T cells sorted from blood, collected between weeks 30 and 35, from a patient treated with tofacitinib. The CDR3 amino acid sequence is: CAWNSLAGYEQFF. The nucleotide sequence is TGTGCCTGGAATAGTCTAGCGGGCTATGAGCAGTTCTTC. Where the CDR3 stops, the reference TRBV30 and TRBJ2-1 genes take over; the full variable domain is SQTIHQWPATLVQPVGSPLSLECTVEGTSNPNLYWYRQAAGRGLQLLFYSVGIGQISSEVPQNLSASRPQDRQFILSSKKLLLSDSGFYLCAWNSLAGYEQFFGPGTRLTVL.